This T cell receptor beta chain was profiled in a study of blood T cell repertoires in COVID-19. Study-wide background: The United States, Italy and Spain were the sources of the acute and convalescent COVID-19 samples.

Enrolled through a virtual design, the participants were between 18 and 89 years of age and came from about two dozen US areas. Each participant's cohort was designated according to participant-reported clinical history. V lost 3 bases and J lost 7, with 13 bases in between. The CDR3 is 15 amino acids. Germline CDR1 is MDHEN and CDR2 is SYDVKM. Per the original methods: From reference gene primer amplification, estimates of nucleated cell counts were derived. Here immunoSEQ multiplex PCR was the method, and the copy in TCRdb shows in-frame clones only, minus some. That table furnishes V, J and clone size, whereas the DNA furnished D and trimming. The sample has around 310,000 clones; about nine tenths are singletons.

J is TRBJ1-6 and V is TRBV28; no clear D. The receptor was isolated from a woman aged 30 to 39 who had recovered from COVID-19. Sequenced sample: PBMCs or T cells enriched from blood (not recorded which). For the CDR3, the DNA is TGTGCCAGCAGTTTGGCGGGTGAAGGGAATTCACCCCTCCACTTT. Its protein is CASSLAGEGNSPLHF.